The 26 T cell receptor beta chains in this list originate from one sample, sequenced in a study of blood T cells in healthy people across ages. The use of a sample-barcoded 5' primer and a J-beta primer mix characterized a second PCR of about 7 to 12 cycles. TCRdb reprocessed the 5' RACE reads with MiXCR, giving one entry per CDR3 protein. The data contain fewer than 600,000 distinct CDR3 sequences, 25% to 35% of them singletons. This same sample was also part of a study on T cells of mothers and their children.

The sample comprised blood. The source of these receptors is a boy between 2 and 10 years old in good health.

The V gene is TRBV9, the J gene TRBJ2-3; D remains ambiguous. The CDR3 has 12 residues. With 7 bases removed from V and 2 bases from J, the gap between germline ends came to 8 bases. Germline loops: CDR1 SGDLS, CDR2 YYNGEE. In DNA form, the CDR3 reads TGTGCCAGCGCTGAGGACACAGATACGCAGTATTTT. It yields the protein CASAEDTDTQYF.

A single count supports this clonotype. At one end the junction does not follow the germline gene, possibly because of a read error. V usage is TRBV18 and J usage is TRBJ2-5; D might be TRBD2 (6 bases). This CDR3 has 14 amino acids. The germline gives CDR1 KGHSH, CDR2 LQKENI. CDR3 region: CPSSPGTLQETQYF. The CDR3 DNA follows: TGTCCCAGCTCACCAGGGACTCTACAAGAGACCCAGTACTTC.

This clonotype showed up just a few times. The rearrangement joins TRBV27 to TRBJ2-3, with 8 bases that match TRBD2. Germline V gene lookup returns CDR1 MNHEY and CDR2 SMNVEV (reference sequence). V shed 8 bases, J shed 4 bases, and the junction held 8 bases outside the gene matches. This CDR3 region has 14 residues. The CDR3 region is CASQQRETSDTQYF. Written as DNA, the CDR3 is TGTGCCAGCCAACAGCGGGAGACCTCAGATACGCAGTATTTT.

The chain is built from TRBV6-6 and TRBJ2-5, with D perhaps TRBD2 (6 bases). CDR3 length: 15 amino acids. The V gene lost 6 bases and the J gene lost 3 bases, with 17 bases spanning the gap. CDR1 and CDR2 from the germline V gene are MNHNY and SVGAGI (reference sequence). In nucleotides, the CDR3 is TGTGCCAGCAGCTCTCGAGCTAGCGCAAAAGAGACCCAGTACTTC. It encodes CASSSRASAKETQYF.

The rearrangement uses TRBV12-3 or TRBV12-4 and TRBJ2-5; weak D call: TRBD1 (6 bases). The end of the DNA fits TRBJ2-7 better, so the J call may be wrong. There are 13 residues in the CDR3. The CDR3 here is CASSLEQGTEQYF. The CDR3 coding sequence is TGTGCCAGCAGTTTAGAACAGGGCACCGAGCAGTACTTC.

This clonotype was seen only a few times. The chain couples TRBV29-1 to TRBJ1-2; no clear D gene. CDR1 and CDR2 (germline): SQVTM, ANQGSEA. There are 13 residues in the CDR3. V was shortened by 4 bases and J by 7 bases, with 16 bases between the two germline ends. The CDR3 nucleotides read TGCAGCGTTGTTCTGGGTTACAATTCTGGCTACACCTTC. It encodes CSVVLGYNSGYTF.

This chain uses TRBV30 with TRBJ2-5; D is ambiguous. The DNA matches TRBJ2-1 better at its end, which makes the J call doubtful. Germline-derived CDR1 and CDR2 are GTSNPN and SVGIG (reference sequence). This CDR3 has 13 residues. CDR3 residues: CAWSESGFNEQFF. Here the CDR3 DNA reads TGTGCCTGGAGTGAAAGTGGGTTCAATGAGCAGTTCTTC.

A few counts support this clonotype. V is TRBV4-1 and J is TRBJ2-1; tentative D call: TRBD1 (6 bases). The CDR3 runs 14 residues. Germline V gene lookup returns CDR1 MGHRA and CDR2 YSYEKL. The germline V and J ends were trimmed by 3 bases and 2 bases, with 8 bases remaining between them. The CDR3 coding sequence is TGCGCCAGCAGCCAGTGGACAGCCTACAATGAGCAGTTCTTC. Protein product: CASSQWTAYNEQFF.

The V call is TRBV7-9, the J call TRBJ2-3, with unresolved D. The V end was cut by 0 bases, the J end by 6 bases, with 10 bases between. There are 14 residues in the CDR3. CDR1 and CDR2 (germline): SEHNR, FQNEAQ (reference sequence). The CDR3 spells CASSLALPPDTQYF. DNA for the CDR3: TGTGCCAGCAGCTTAGCCCTTCCGCCCGATACGCAGTATTTT. Filled out from reference TRBV7-9 and TRBJ2-3, the complete variable domain reads DTGVSQNPRHKITKRGQNVTFRCDPISEHNRLYWYRQTLGQGPEFLTYFQNEAQLEKSRLLSDRFSAERPKGSFSTLEIQRTEQGDSAMYLCASSLALPPDTQYFGPGTRLTVL.

This clonotype was found a few times. The rearrangement joins TRBV20-1 to TRBJ2-5; D may be TRBD1 (5 bases). The last part of the DNA fits TRBJ2-7 better; the J call may be wrong. CDR3 length equals 11 residues. The germline V gene has CDR1 DFQATT and CDR2 SNEGSKA (reference sequence). The CDR3 sequence is CSASKGPEQYF. DNA for the CDR3: TGCAGTGCTAGCAAGGGGCCCGAGCAGTACTTC.

CDR3 sequence: CASSVSSGQVKFHEQYF. The CDR3 nucleotides are TGTGCCAGCAGTGTTTCTTCGGGACAGGTGAAGTTCCACGAGCAGTACTTC. The chain is built from TRBV6-6 and TRBJ2-5, with 8 positions matching TRBD1. TRBJ2-7 matches the DNA end more closely, so the J call is doubtful. Looked up from germline, CDR1 is MNHNY and CDR2 is SVGAGI (reference sequence). The CDR3 contains 17 residues.

This clonotype was seen a few times. The chain is built from TRBV10-3 and TRBJ2-4; D uncertain. The CDR3 spans 14 residues. CDR1 is ENHRY, CDR2 SYGVKD, per germline. V lost 2 bases and J lost 6, with 11 bases in between. DNA for the CDR3: TGTGCCATCAGTGAGGAGGTGGGTGGAAACATTCAGTACTTC. Amino acid sequence: CAISEEVGGNIQYF.

CDR3 DNA sequence: TGTGCCAGCAGTTACGGGACAGGGGAAAAACTGTTTTTT. Translating gives CASSYGTGEKLFF. The chain joins TRBV6-5 to TRBJ1-4; TRBD1 matches at 9 bases. The CDR3 spans 13 residues. With 2 bases clipped from V and 8 bases from J, the junction kept 0 bases outside the gene matches. CDR1 is MNHEY, CDR2 SVGAGI, per germline.

For the CDR3, the DNA is TGTGCCAGCAGCTGGGGGGTAGGGCAAGAGACCCAGTACTTC. Amino acid sequence: CASSWGVGQETQYF. The chain has TRBV7-8 and TRBJ2-5, with a tentative D call TRBD2 (6 bases). Per germline, CDR1 SGHVS and CDR2 FQNEAQ. The CDR3 extends over 14 amino acids. Trimming took 4 bases from V and 2 from J, leaving 11 bases between them.

The CDR3 region has the DNA TGTGCCAGTAGTATAGCCCCATCCCAGCGGAATCAGCCCCAGCATTTT. Its protein is CASSIAPSQRNQPQHF. The chain joins TRBV19 to TRBJ1-5; D unresolved. Germline CDR1 is LNHDA and CDR2 is SQIVND (reference sequence). The CDR3 loop spans 16 amino acids. The V end lost 1 base, the J end lost 4 bases, and 14 bases lay between the germline ends.

This clonotype showed up just a few times. V is TRBV12-3 or TRBV12-4 and J is TRBJ2-5, with 7 bases identical to TRBD2. The J call may be incorrect, as the DNA end agrees better with TRBJ2-1. The CDR3 sequence is 16 residues long. The CDR3 DNA reads as TGTGCCAGCAGTTTAGCCAGCGGGATTATGGGGAATGAGCAGTTCTTC. This sequence encodes CASSLASGIMGNEQFF.

J is TRBJ2-5 and V is TRBV7-2; TRBD1 matches 7 bases. This CDR3 is built from 17 residues. J lost 1 base, V lost 6 bases, and 14 bases had no gene match. CDR1 and CDR2 (germline): SGHTA, FQGNSA. CDR3 sequence reads: CASSYRGRGQLQETQYF. Written as DNA, the CDR3 is TGTGCCAGCAGTTACCGGGGTAGGGGACAGCTCCAAGAGACCCAGTACTTC.

This clonotype was detected ten times or more. V gene TRBV29-1 combines with J gene TRBJ2-1, with D uncertain. This CDR3 region has 13 residues. Trimming removed 4 bases from V and 9 bases from J, with 16 bases in between. CDR1 SQVTM and CDR2 ANQGSEA come from the germline V gene. As DNA, the CDR3 is TGCAGCGTTGCCCCCAGAGGAGAAACTGAGCAGTTCTTC. Its protein product is CSVAPRGETEQFF.

V and J are TRBV30 and TRBJ1-2; 7 bases are a match to TRBD1. Germline values: CDR1 GTSNPN, CDR2 SVGIG (reference sequence). The CDR3 runs to 14 residues. Germline trimming cut 2 bases from V and 0 bases from J; bases unmatched to any gene: 3. DNA of the CDR3: TGTGCCTGGAGTAGGGGGCGATCTAACTATGGCTACACCTTC. It specifies CAWSRGRSNYGYTF.

The gene calls are TRBV27 and TRBJ1-2; weak D call: TRBD1 (6 bases). V lost 6 bases and J lost 5, with 13 bases in between. The germline gives CDR1 MNHEY, CDR2 SMNVEV (reference sequence). The CDR3 covers 13 residues. As DNA, the CDR3 is TGTGCCAGCAGGTTAACGGGGGCGTATGGCTACACCTTC. This sequence encodes CASRLTGAYGYTF.

The gene calls are TRBV7-2 and TRBJ2-1; 8 bases fit TRBD2. CDR1 is SGHTA, CDR2 FQGNSA, per germline. This CDR3 has 14 residues. V was clipped by 6 bases and J by 4 bases; unmatched bases: 5. Here the CDR3 DNA reads TGTGCCAGCAGGGCGGGGGGCGTTTACAATGAGCAGTTCTTC. Amino acids: CASRAGGVYNEQFF.

The chain links TRBV6-1 to TRBJ2-1; D tentatively reads TRBD1 or TRBD2 (5 bases each). Germline values: CDR1 MNHNS, CDR2 SASEGT. The CDR3 has 15 residues. V dropped 2 bases and J dropped 4 bases, with 12 bases sitting between them. CDR3 amino acids: CASSEWGNGYNEQFF. The CDR3 DNA follows: TGTGCCAGCAGTGAATGGGGGAACGGGTACAATGAGCAGTTCTTC.

The chain has TRBV18 and TRBJ2-5; 7 bases fit TRBD1. Per the germline V gene, CDR1 is KGHSH and CDR2 is LQKENI. J lost 3 bases, V lost 3 bases, and 4 bases had no gene match. This CDR3 is 14 amino acids long. This chain's CDR3 is CASSPWDSEETQYF. The CDR3 DNA reads as TGTGCCAGCTCACCTTGGGACAGCGAAGAGACCCAGTACTTC.

The rearrangement joins TRBV7-8 to TRBJ1-1, with D uncertain. Germline CDR1 is SGHVS and CDR2 is FQNEAQ. This CDR3 has 13 amino acids. The ends were cut back, 5 bases at V and 1 base at J, with 8 bases in the middle. The chain's CDR3 is CASSVRENTEAFF. The DNA for the CDR3 is TGTGCCAGCAGCGTAAGGGAGAACACTGAAGCTTTCTTT.

This clonotype was observed a few times. This chain connects TRBV27 to TRBJ2-5; D is possibly TRBD2 (5 bases). TRBJ2-7 explains the end of the DNA better; the J call may be wrong. CDR3 size: 14 residues. Per germline, CDR1 MNHEY and CDR2 SMNVEV (reference sequence). The CDR3 here is CASSIGVSSYEQYF. For the CDR3, the DNA is TGTGCCAGCAGTATCGGGGTTAGCTCCTACGAGCAGTACTTC.

This sequence joins TRBV5-4 and TRBJ1-4; 9 bases map to TRBD1. Trimming at V came to 0 bases and at J to 10 bases, leaving 7 bases not matched to a gene. The CDR3 is 15 amino acids. Germline V gene data show CDR1 as SGHNT and CDR2 as YYREEE (reference sequence). The CDR3 region has the DNA TGTGCCAGCAGCTTGGGAGGACAGGGGCGCGGAAAACTGTTTTTT. This translates into CASSLGGQGRGKLFF.